One sample yielded the 15 T cell receptor beta chains listed below, sequenced in a study of T cells after posttransplantation cyclophosphamide. Clones were sequenced by immunoSEQ multiplex PCR, and TCRdb holds only the in-frame ones, with some missing. The data list tens of thousands of clones, none observed once; about 1.5% falls to the top ten. The source material was PBMCs. These receptors all stem from a man in his fifties in good health, CMV-negative, and a related stem cell transplant donor.

This clone was seen at least ten times. The V call is TRBV18, the J call TRBJ2-5; 7 bases are a match to TRBD1. Germline CDR1 KGHSH, CDR2 LQKENI. The CDR3 contains 13 residues. With V trimmed by 5 bases and J by 2 bases, 2 bases remained unmatched. As DNA, the CDR3 is TGTGCCAGCTCAATACAGGGGCAAGAGACCCAGTACTTC. Protein: CASSIQGQETQYF.

In this sample, this clone turned up many times. The rearrangement uses TRBV2 and TRBJ1-4; TRBD1 agrees at 7 bases. The CDR3 is 14 residues long. CDR1 SNHLY and CDR2 FYNNEI come from the germline V gene. Trimming cost V 6 bases and J 8 bases; bases outside gene matches: 9. CDR3 sequence: CASSLARGAEKLFF. Here the CDR3 DNA reads TGTGCCAGCAGCCTGGCCAGGGGGGCCGAAAAACTGTTTTTT.

This clone occurred many times. This chain uses TRBV5-1 with TRBJ2-2; tentatively, D is TRBD1 (6 bases). V gave up 7 bases and J gave up 0 bases, with 10 bases separating them. The CDR3 covers 14 residues. Germline assignment: CDR1 SGHRS and CDR2 YFSETQ. In nucleotides, the CDR3 is TGCGCCAGCTACAGGGAAACGAACACCGGGGAGCTGTTTTTT. Encoded protein: CASYRETNTGELFF.

This clone showed up many times. The chain combines TRBV29-1 with TRBJ2-7, with 10 bases that match TRBD1. This CDR3 has 15 amino acids. Germline V gives CDR1 SQVTM, CDR2 ANQGSEA. V shed 6 bases and J 4 bases; nucleotides not matched to a gene: 12. CDR3 region: CSVGMYRDRGYEQYF. DNA for the CDR3: TGCAGCGTCGGAATGTATCGGGACAGGGGATACGAGCAGTACTTC.

This clone appeared many times. This sequence joins TRBV4-1 and TRBJ2-5, with 11 bases matching TRBD2. V dropped 2 bases and J dropped 4; count of bases not matched to a gene: 6. From germline, CDR1 is MGHRA and CDR2 YSYEKL. The CDR3 has 16 amino acids. The CDR3 protein is CASSQQTSGGSETQYF. The CDR3 DNA reads TGCGCCAGCAGCCAACAAACTAGCGGGGGATCAGAGACCCAGTACTTC.

This clone was detected ten times or more. The V call is TRBV9, the J call TRBJ1-4, with D tentatively TRBD1 (6 bases). The CDR3 is 15 residues long. Trimming took off 2 bases at V and 4 bases at J, with 12 bases between the two ends. CDR1 is SGDLS, CDR2 YYNGEE, per germline. Here the CDR3 reads CASSVTGHINEKLFF. CDR3 DNA: TGTGCCAGCAGCGTCACAGGGCATATTAATGAAAAACTGTTTTTT.

Many counts were recorded for this clone. The V call is TRBV28, the J call TRBJ2-4, with 7 bases aligning to TRBD2. The ends lost 8 bases at V and 7 bases at J; junction bases unmatched: 2. This CDR3 region has 11 residues. Germline assignment: CDR1 MDHEN and CDR2 SYDVKM. CDR3 protein: CASGRANIQYF. The CDR3 DNA follows: TGTGCCAGCGGGAGGGCGAACATTCAGTACTTC.

The rearrangement joins TRBV6-5 to TRBJ2-5; possible D gene TRBD1, 5 bases. The end of the DNA aligns better with TRBJ2-7, so the J call may be wrong. The CDR3 spans 16 residues. Germline CDR1 MNHEY, CDR2 SVGAGI. DNA for the CDR3: TGTGCCAGCAGTTACTCGATAATGGGCAGGGACTACGAGCAGTACTTC. This sequence encodes CASSYSIMGRDYEQYF.

There are many counts of this clone. The chain carries TRBV5-5 and TRBJ2-7; no clear D. The germline V gene has CDR1 SGHKS and CDR2 YYEKEE (reference sequence). The CDR3 is 12 residues long. V lost 0 bases, J lost 6 bases, and 7 bases lay in between. The CDR3 reads CASSLGVLEQYF. CDR3 bases: TGTGCCAGCAGCTTGGGTGTCCTCGAGCAGTACTTC.

In its sample, this clone was seen many times. This sequence joins TRBV5-6 and TRBJ2-3; TRBD1 aligns across 7 bases. Germline V gene sequence: CDR1 SGHDT, CDR2 YYEEEE. The trim removed 4 bases at V and 9 bases at J, leaving 8 bases unmatched. This CDR3 has 13 amino acids. CDR3 residues: CASSPRGSATQYF. In DNA, the CDR3 is TGTGCCAGCAGCCCCAGGGGGTCAGCCACGCAGTATTTT.

The sample holds many counts of this clone. V and J are TRBV4-2 and TRBJ1-1, with D maybe TRBD1 (5 bases). Germline CDR1 is LGHNA and CDR2 is YNFKEQ. CDR3 length: 15 residues. Trimming removed 1 base at V and 5 bases at J, with 14 bases between. CDR3 bases: TGTGCCAGCAGCCAAGCCGGGCAGGGTGGGACTGAAGCTTTCTTT. Residues: CASSQAGQGGTEAFF.

This clone has ten or more counts. The genes are TRBV28 and TRBJ1-3; TRBD1 aligns across 9 bases. Germline V gives CDR1 MDHEN, CDR2 SYDVKM. Losses at the gene ends were 2 bases for V and 4 bases for J; bases not matched to a gene: 3. The CDR3 spans 15 residues. CDR3 coding DNA: TGTGCCAGCAGTTTAGGACAGGGGAGAGGAAACACCATATATTTT. Translated: CASSLGQGRGNTIYF.

The sample holds many counts of this clone. The chain recombines TRBV14 with TRBJ2-6; tentative D call: TRBD1 (6 bases). Germline V gene sequence: CDR1 SGHDN, CDR2 FVKESK. The V gene lost 4 bases and the J gene lost 0 bases, with 16 bases spanning the gap. CDR3 length equals 18 residues. As DNA, the CDR3 is TGTGCCAGCAGCCTATCAGCCAGGGGTCACTCTGGGGCCAACGTCCTGACTTTC. This translates into CASSLSARGHSGANVLTF. Using reference TRBV14 and TRBJ2-6 for the parts outside the CDR3, the full variable domain is EAGVTQFPSHSVIEKGQTVTLRCDPISGHDNLYWYRRVMGKEIKFLLHFVKESKQDESGMPNNRFLAERTGGTYSTLKVQPAELEDSGVYFCASSLSARGHSGANVLTFGAGSRLTVL.

This clone was observed many times. This sequence joins TRBV2 and TRBJ2-7, with D tentatively TRBD1 (6 bases). The germline gives CDR1 SNHLY, CDR2 FYNNEI. The CDR3 sequence is 12 residues long. Trimming pared 6 bases from V and 5 bases from J, leaving 11 bases between. CDR3 protein: CASREDSNEQYF. The CDR3 coding sequence is TGTGCCAGCAGAGAGGACAGCAACGAGCAGTACTTC.

This clone was picked up many times. The chain combines TRBV6-1 with TRBJ2-2; weak D call: TRBD2 (5 bases). V lost 8 bases, J lost 1 base, and 11 bases lay in between. Germline V gene sequence: CDR1 MNHNS, CDR2 SASEGT. This CDR3 region has 14 residues. CDR3 protein: CASSSGLNTGELFF. As DNA, the CDR3 is TGTGCCAGCTCGTCGGGGTTGAACACCGGGGAGCTGTTTTTT.